These 29 T cell receptor beta chains were sequenced from one sample in a study of blood T cells in healthy people across ages. A sample-barcoded 5' primer and a J-beta primer mix were used in a second PCR of roughly 6 to 11 cycles. From the 5' RACE reads, TCRdb called clonotypes with MiXCR, one entry per CDR3 protein. The sample consists of 700,000 or so distinct CDR3 sequences, around 41% of them appearing once. The material sequenced was blood. The origin of the receptors is an elderly man in good health.

The V and J genes are TRBV6-2 or TRBV6-3 and TRBJ2-5; 9 bases fit TRBD2. The CDR3 extends over 19 amino acids. The V gene's germline CDR1 is MNHEY and CDR2 SVGEGT. J gave up 11 bases and V 0 bases, and 22 bases lay outside the gene matches. DNA for the CDR3: TGTGCCAGCAGTTACTCTAGAGGCGGGAGGGCCTTTCCTGACAATGAGCAGTACTTC. Translating it yields CASSYSRGGRAFPDNEQYF.

The chain carries TRBV15 and TRBJ2-2, with a tentative D call TRBD1 (5 bases). CDR1 and CDR2 from the germline V gene are LNHNV and YYDKDF (reference sequence). V lost 4 bases, J lost 5 bases, and 8 bases lay in between. The CDR3 totals 13 residues. CDR3 region: CATSIRGTGELFF. CDR3 DNA: TGTGCCACCAGCATTAGGGGTACCGGGGAGCTGTTTTTT.

The CDR3: CSANPSGFSYNEQFF. The CDR3 region has the DNA TGCAGTGCAAACCCTAGCGGCTTCTCCTACAATGAGCAGTTCTTC. The chain joins TRBV20-1 to TRBJ2-1; 7 nucleotides match TRBD2. Per the germline V gene, CDR1 is DFQATT and CDR2 is SNEGSKA (reference sequence). The CDR3 sequence is 15 residues long. Losses at the gene ends were 6 bases for V and 0 bases for J; bases not matched to a gene: 8.

The chain couples TRBV10-3 to TRBJ2-5; D is unclear. The V end was cut by 4 bases, the J end by 5 bases, with 5 bases between. Germline CDR1 reads ENHRY; CDR2 reads SYGVKD. The CDR3 sequence is 11 residues long. CDR3 sequence (DNA): TGTGCCATCAGTGGTGGGGAGACCCAGTACTTC. Its translation is CAISGGETQYF.

This clonotype was detected only a few times. Sequence at one end of the junction differs from germline and may be a read error. This chain uses TRBV14 with TRBJ1-2; possible D gene TRBD1, 5 bases. From germline, CDR1 is SGHDN and CDR2 FVKESK. The length of the CDR3 is 15 residues. The DNA of the CDR3 is TGTGCCAGCAGCCAAAATAGCGGGGCCAACTATGGCTTCACCTTC. Translation: CASSQNSGANYGFTF.

CDR3 region: CASSPPGPPSSYNEQFF. Here the CDR3 DNA reads TGTGCCAGCAGCCCCCCGGGACCGCCGAGCTCCTACAATGAGCAGTTCTTC. J is TRBJ2-1 and V is TRBV7-8, with D possibly called TRBD1 or TRBD2 (5 bases each). The CDR3 contains 17 residues. The V end was cut by 5 bases, the J end by 0 bases, with 17 bases between. Per germline, CDR1 SGHVS and CDR2 FQNEAQ.

The chain carries TRBV10-1 and TRBJ2-1; D may be TRBD2 (6 bases). CDR1 is WNHNN, CDR2 SYGVQD, per germline (reference sequence). The CDR3 has 14 residues. With 8 bases removed from V and 9 bases from J, the gap between germline ends came to 20 bases. The CDR3 loop reads CASRALARTGEQFF. The CDR3 DNA sequence: TGCGCCAGCCGGGCCCTAGCGCGGACGGGTGAGCAGTTCTTC.

This clonotype came up a few times. In DNA, the CDR3 is TGCAGTGCTAGTTCCGGCGCTATTGAGGCTTTCTTT. It encodes CSASSGAIEAFF. The chain uses TRBV20-1 and TRBJ1-1; D call uncertain. This CDR3 comprises 12 residues. The V and J ends lost 3 bases and 11 bases respectively, with 16 bases between them. Germline lookup yields CDR1 DFQATT and CDR2 SNEGSKA (reference sequence).

CDR3 nucleotide sequence: TGTGCCAGCCGCACACTAGCGGGAGCTGGGAGGTACGAGCAGTACTTC. It specifies CASRTLAGAGRYEQYF. The chain joins TRBV6-2 or TRBV6-3 to TRBJ2-7, with 11 bases matching TRBD2. The J segment lost 4 bases and the V segment lost 8 bases, leaving 13 bases of the junction unmatched. Germline V gives CDR1 MNHEY, CDR2 SVGEGT. The CDR3 has 16 amino acids.

This clonotype was observed a handful of times. A much larger clone lies one base from this, so it may be a read error. This chain uses TRBV6-6 with TRBJ2-7; TRBD2 might be the D (6 bases). The germline V gene has CDR1 MNHNY and CDR2 SVGAGI (reference sequence). This CDR3 contains 17 residues. Between the trimmed V and J ends, which lost 2 bases and 5 bases, there was a span of 22 bases. Written as DNA, the CDR3 is TGTGCCAGCAGTTACCCTTCTGTGCCCGGGAGTGTAGACGAGCAGTACTTC. Translation: CASSYPSVPGSVDEQYF.

This rearrangement joins TRBV20-1 to TRBJ2-7, with TRBD2 as a possible D gene (5 bases). The CDR3 runs 13 residues. The ends were cut back, 5 bases at V and 2 bases at J, with 13 bases in the middle. Germline CDR1 is DFQATT and CDR2 is SNEGSKA (reference sequence). CDR3 amino acids: CSAGELGPYEQYF. The CDR3 coding sequence is TGCAGTGCTGGGGAGCTGGGTCCCTACGAGCAGTACTTC.

The chain combines TRBV11-2 with TRBJ2-7; no clear D. The CDR3 loop spans 14 amino acids. Germline V lookup: CDR1 SGHAT, CDR2 FQNNGV. V was pared by 7 bases and J by 7 bases, with 20 bases between. Written as DNA, the CDR3 is TGTGCCAGCACCCTAACGGGTGCCGAACGGGAGCAGTACTTC. As protein: CASTLTGAEREQYF.

CDR3 region: CASSTPTRNYEQYF. CDR3 DNA sequence: TGTGCCAGCAGTACCCCCACGCGGAACTACGAGCAGTACTTC. This sequence joins TRBV6-5 and TRBJ2-7; D is uncertain. CDR1 is MNHEY, CDR2 SVGAGI, per germline. V was pared by 5 bases and J by 3 bases, with 14 bases between. This CDR3 is built from 14 residues.

This clonotype was counted only a few times. The J gene is TRBJ2-3, the V gene TRBV12-3 or TRBV12-4; 10 bases align to TRBD1. J was trimmed by 4 bases and V by 5 bases; bases with no gene match: 6. The CDR3 runs to 15 residues. This chain's CDR3 is CASSHRDRGSDTQYF. DNA for the CDR3: TGTGCCAGCAGTCACCGGGACAGGGGTTCAGATACGCAGTATTTT.

This clonotype has a handful of counts. For the CDR3, the DNA is TGTGCCAGCAGCTTCCCCAGCGGGAGGGCCGCCGAGACCCAGTACTTC. Protein: CASSFPSGRAAETQYF. The V and J genes are TRBV7-9 and TRBJ2-5, with 10 bases fitting TRBD2. The CDR3 has 16 amino acids. Germline CDR1 and CDR2: SEHNR and FQNEAQ (reference sequence). The V and J ends lost 3 bases and 5 bases, in that order; junction bases with no gene match: 9.

This chain joins TRBV4-1 and TRBJ2-7, with 8 bases identical to TRBD1. The DNA end lines up better with TRBJ2-5; the J call may be wrong. This CDR3 is built from 16 residues. The germline gives CDR1 MGHRA, CDR2 YSYEKL. CDR3 amino acids: CASSQATGGIGETQYF. The CDR3 region has the DNA TGCGCCAGCAGCCAAGCTACAGGGGGGATAGGAGAGACCCAGTACTTC.

The chain recombines TRBV20-1 with TRBJ2-3; TRBD1 matches at 10 bases. The CDR3 runs 15 residues. Germline V CDR1 and CDR2: DFQATT, SNEGSKA (reference sequence). Germline trimming cut 5 bases from V and 5 bases from J; bases unmatched to any gene: 10. For the CDR3, the DNA is TGCAGTGCTCCCCCGACAGGGGGCCAAAGAGATACGCAGTATTTT. Protein sequence: CSAPPTGGQRDTQYF.

The chain employs TRBV20-1 and TRBJ2-7; a possible D gene is TRBD2 (7 bases). CDR3 size: 15 residues. Germline loops: CDR1 DFQATT, CDR2 SNEGSKA (reference sequence). V lost 2 bases, J lost 3 bases, and 17 bases lay in between. CDR3 sequence reads: CSARLAGAQYYEQYF. CDR3 bases: TGCAGTGCTAGACTGGCGGGGGCCCAATACTACGAGCAGTACTTC.

This CDR3 is CASSYHRGGTEAFF. In DNA form, the CDR3 reads TGTGCCAGCAGTTACCATAGGGGCGGCACTGAAGCTTTCTTT. The genes are TRBV6-2 or TRBV6-3 and TRBJ1-1, with a tentative D call TRBD1 (5 bases). There are 14 residues in the CDR3. V lost 2 bases and J 4 bases, leaving 11 bases between the germline ends. CDR1 is MNHEY, CDR2 SVGEGT, per germline.

This chain connects TRBV4-1 to TRBJ1-5; TRBD1 matches 7 bases. Germline assignment: CDR1 MGHRA and CDR2 YSYEKL. The V segment lost 3 bases and the J segment 4 bases; nucleotides outside the gene matches: 6. This CDR3 is 15 amino acids long. The CDR3 DNA reads as TGCGCCAGCAGCCATGATGGGACAGTTAATCAGCCCCAGCATTTT. It is translated as CASSHDGTVNQPQHF.

This chain links TRBV20-1 with TRBJ2-3, with a weak D call TRBD2 (5 bases). Per the germline V gene, CDR1 is DFQATT and CDR2 is SNEGSKA (reference sequence). The CDR3 spans 15 residues. With 5 bases removed from V and 0 bases from J, the gap between germline ends came to 15 bases. CDR3 DNA: TGCAGTGCTGGACCGGACTCTTCTAGCACAGATACGCAGTATTTT. Translation: CSAGPDSSSTDTQYF.

The chain has TRBV7-9 and TRBJ2-1; 10 bases map to TRBD2. J lost 9 bases, V lost 4 bases, and 12 bases had no gene match. Germline lookup yields CDR1 SEHNR and CDR2 FQNEAQ (reference sequence). The CDR3 extends over 16 amino acids. The chain's CDR3 is CASSSPSGSLSGEQFF. The DNA of the CDR3 is TGTGCCAGCAGCTCCCCTAGCGGGAGTCTCTCCGGTGAGCAGTTCTTC.

Worth noting for this clonotype: Possible read error: a much larger clone is one base away. V is TRBV25-1 and J is TRBJ2-5, with D unresolved. This CDR3 spans 13 amino acids. Trimming shortened V by 3 bases and J by 11 bases, and 16 bases separated the two germline ends. Per the germline V gene, CDR1 is MGHDK and CDR2 is SYGVNS. Here the CDR3 DNA reads TGTGCCAGCAGTGAGTCGGGTTCACGTGAGCAGTACTTC. Protein: CASSESGSREQYF.

The J gene is TRBJ1-5, the V gene TRBV6-5; 10 bases map to TRBD1. V gave up 6 bases and J gave up 4 bases; unmatched junction bases: 9. This CDR3 comprises 16 residues. Germline values: CDR1 MNHEY, CDR2 SVGAGI. CDR3 loop: CASSPRDRGRNQPQHF. The CDR3 DNA sequence: TGTGCCAGCAGCCCTCGGGACAGGGGCCGAAATCAGCCCCAGCATTTT.

This clonotype was observed at least ten times. V gene TRBV4-3 combines with J gene TRBJ2-7, with D perhaps matching TRBD1 (6 bases). This CDR3 has 15 amino acids. Germline lookup yields CDR1 LGHNA and CDR2 YSLEER. V was clipped by 0 bases and J by 1 base, with 10 bases between them. The CDR3 DNA sequence: TGCGCCAGCAGCCAAGATGGGGGCACGTCCTACGAGCAGTACTTC. Protein product: CASSQDGGTSYEQYF.

This clonotype was observed a handful of times. CDR3 in DNA: TGTGCCAGCTCACCTGGGACTAGCGGGAGGGGCACCTACGAGCAGTACTTC. This encodes CASSPGTSGRGTYEQYF. The rearrangement links TRBV18 to TRBJ2-5, with 16 positions matching TRBD2. The J call may not be correct, given that the DNA end is closer to TRBJ2-7. CDR1 and CDR2 from the germline V gene are KGHSH and LQKENI. The CDR3 runs to 17 residues.

The V call is TRBV12-3 or TRBV12-4, the J call TRBJ1-1; 9 nucleotides match TRBD1. V lost 3 bases, J lost 4 bases, and 6 bases stayed unmatched. The CDR3 extends over 15 amino acids. The CDR3 DNA is TGTGCCAGCAGTTTTCCGCCGGGACAGGGCACTGAAGCTTTCTTT. As protein: CASSFPPGQGTEAFF.

The V and J genes are TRBV9 and TRBJ2-7; D is undetermined. V was pared by 0 bases and J by 7 bases, with 26 bases between. CDR1 SGDLS and CDR2 YYNGEE come from the germline V gene. This CDR3 comprises 18 residues. The CDR3 nucleotides are TGTGCCAGCAGCGTAGGGGTCGGGCAGATGAGCTCCTACAATGAGCAGTACTTC. Protein: CASSVGVGQMSSYNEQYF.

The chain is built from TRBV5-6 and TRBJ2-7; 11 bases align to TRBD1. Germline values: CDR1 SGHDT, CDR2 YYEEEE. This CDR3 spans 16 amino acids. The V segment lost 3 bases and the J segment 4 bases; nucleotides outside the gene matches: 9. CDR3: CASSSPGTGGKYEQYF. CDR3 sequence (DNA): TGTGCCAGCAGCTCTCCCGGGACAGGGGGAAAATACGAGCAGTACTTC.